This T cell receptor (beta chain) stems from a study of Ad26.COV2.S vaccination and SARS-CoV-2 variants. Only in-frame clones appear in the TCRdb table, and some are missing; sequencing was by immunoSEQ multiplex PCR. The sample has 440,000 or so clones, about nine tenths seen once. V lost 5 bases to trimming and J lost 3 bases, with 16 bases between them. The germline CDR1 and CDR2 sequences are SQVTM and ANQGSEA. The CDR3 has 14 residues. Treatment meaning: around 19 received Ad26.COV2.S at low or high dose, single or two shots; roughly 5 received placebo; per-sample allocation not given. Samples analyzed were those drawn on day 63 after the first vaccine or placebo injection. This person who donated was an adult of 18-55 years in Boston.

This TCR was recovered from a person aged 18-65 years who received the Ad26.COV2.S COVID-19 vaccine or a placebo. The sequencing here drew on peripheral blood, taken in a trial of Ad26.COV2.S vaccine versus placebo. The V gene is TRBV29-1, the J gene TRBJ1-2; possibly TRBD1 for D (6 bases). The CDR3 spells CSVTGGLFDYGYTF. DNA for the CDR3: TGCAGCGTTACGGGGGGGCTTTTCGACTATGGCTACACCTTC.